These 25 T cell receptor beta chains were sequenced from one sample in a study of T cells in tuberculosis. The table came from immunoSEQ multiplex PCR; TCRdb's copy has only in-frame clones and leaves some out. Of over 40,000 clones listed, about 95% are singletons. The material sequenced was PBMCs. Receptors were obtained from a donor aged 10-29 years with latent tuberculosis or without tuberculosis infection.

J is TRBJ2-3 and V is TRBV27; 8 bases line up with TRBD2. V shed 6 bases, J shed 1 base, and the junction held 18 bases outside the gene matches. The germline V gene encodes CDR1 MNHEY and CDR2 SMNVEV (reference sequence). CDR3 length: 19 amino acids. The DNA for the CDR3 is TGTGCCAGCAGCCTAGGCCCTACCATTAGCGGGGCGGGCACAGATACGCAGTATTTT. This sequence encodes CASSLGPTISGAGTDTQYF.

The J gene is TRBJ1-6, the V gene TRBV4-1, with 10 bases aligning to TRBD1. The V segment lost 2 bases and the J segment 7 bases; nucleotides outside the gene matches: 5. CDR3 length: 16 residues. The germline gives CDR1 MGHRA, CDR2 YSYEKL. The CDR3 spells CASSQWDRGKNSPLHF. DNA for the CDR3: TGCGCCAGCAGCCAATGGGACAGGGGAAAAAATTCACCCCTCCACTTT.

This chain uses TRBV30 with TRBJ1-1, with 7 bases fitting TRBD1. The V gene end was trimmed by 8 bases and the J gene end by 5 bases; junction bases not matched to a gene: 14. This CDR3 is built from 14 residues. Germline loops: CDR1 GTSNPN, CDR2 SVGIG (reference sequence). The CDR3 coding sequence is TGTGCCGCAAGCTCACACAGGGGAAGGACTGAAGCTTTCTTT. Its protein is CAASSHRGRTEAFF.

This chain links TRBV10-2 with TRBJ2-7, with D hard to call. This CDR3 is 13 amino acids long. CDR1 WSHSY and CDR2 SAAADI come from the germline V gene. V lost 2 bases and J 2 bases, leaving 7 bases between the germline ends. The CDR3, as DNA: TGCGCCAGCAGTGAGGGCTTCACCTACGAGCAGTACTTC. It is translated as CASSEGFTYEQYF.

This chain links TRBV27 with TRBJ1-1, with a tentative D call TRBD1 (5 bases). Germline values: CDR1 MNHEY, CDR2 SMNVEV (reference sequence). The CDR3 totals 13 residues. V lost 10 bases and J lost 4, with 16 bases in between. CDR3 DNA: TGTGCCACCCAACCGGACACCGGCACTGAAGCTTTCTTT. Translating gives CATQPDTGTEAFF.

The rearrangement uses TRBV9 and TRBJ2-2, with 9 positions matching TRBD1. The CDR3 contains 20 residues. Per the germline V gene, CDR1 is SGDLS and CDR2 is YYNGEE. J gave up 5 bases and V 0 bases, and 17 bases lay outside the gene matches. The CDR3 region has the DNA TGTGCCAGCAGCGTAGATCCTCCCACAGGGGGCCCGGAGTCTACCGGGGAGCTGTTTTTT. It is translated as CASSVDPPTGGPESTGELFF.

This rearrangement joins TRBV27 to TRBJ2-7; 8 bases agree with TRBD1. Germline V gene sequence: CDR1 MNHEY, CDR2 SMNVEV (reference sequence). This CDR3 contains 16 residues. V was pared by 5 bases and J by 0 bases, with 9 bases of the junction left unmatched. The CDR3 spells CASSRETGGSSYEQYF. The CDR3 region has the DNA TGTGCCAGCAGTCGCGAAACAGGGGGGAGCTCCTACGAGCAGTACTTC.

V usage is TRBV30 and J usage is TRBJ2-7, with D perhaps TRBD1 (6 bases). CDR1 is GTSNPN and CDR2 is SVGIG in the germline V gene (reference sequence). Between the trimmed V and J ends, which lost 7 bases and 2 bases, there was a span of 18 bases. The CDR3 is 14 amino acids. This CDR3 reads CAYHPGQKTYEQYF. CDR3 in DNA: TGTGCCTACCATCCGGGACAAAAAACCTACGAGCAGTACTTC. Using reference TRBV30 and TRBJ2-7 for the parts outside the CDR3, the full variable domain is SQTIHQWPATLVQPVGSPLSLECTVEGTSNPNLYWYRQAAGRGLQLLFYSVGIGQISSEVPQNLSASRPQDRQFILSSKKLLLSDSGFYLCAYHPGQKTYEQYFGPGTRLTVT.

The chain links TRBV11-2 to TRBJ2-2, with 8 bases fitting TRBD2. The CDR3 covers 15 residues. Germline values: CDR1 SGHAT, CDR2 FQNNGV. Trimming cost V 2 bases and J 4 bases; bases outside gene matches: 3. In DNA, the CDR3 is TGTGCCAGCAGCTTATTTAGCGGGGCCACCGGGGAGCTGTTTTTT. It specifies CASSLFSGATGELFF. Supplemented by reference TRBV11-2 and TRBJ2-2, the full variable domain reads EAGVAQSPRYKIIEKRQSVAFWCNPISGHATLYWYQQILGQGPKLLIQFQNNGVVDDSQLPKDRFSAERLKGVDSTLKIQPAKLEDSAVYLCASSLFSGATGELFFGEGSRLTVL.

This chain links TRBV19 with TRBJ1-1; 7 bases map to TRBD1. The germline V gene has CDR1 LNHDA and CDR2 SQIVND (reference sequence). The CDR3 contains 16 residues. The junction had 8 bases not matched to a gene; V was cut back by 4 bases and J by 0 bases. The CDR3 region has the DNA TGTGCCAGTAGTACCTACAGGGGTCGATTGAACACTGAAGCTTTCTTT. Amino acid sequence: CASSTYRGRLNTEAFF.

V and J are TRBV7-2 and TRBJ1-2; TRBD1 agrees at 10 bases. The germline CDR1 and CDR2 sequences are SGHTA and FQGNSA. This CDR3 region has 14 residues. V shed 5 bases, J shed 2 bases, and the junction held 2 bases outside the gene matches. The CDR3 protein is CASSKGQGNYGYTF. The CDR3 bases are TGTGCCAGCAGCAAGGGACAGGGGAACTATGGCTACACCTTC.

This clone has a handful of counts. The chain combines TRBV15 with TRBJ2-5, with TRBD1 matching 8 bases. The length of the CDR3 is 15 residues. Germline loops: CDR1 LNHNV, CDR2 YYDKDF (reference sequence). J lost 3 bases, V lost 0 bases, and 3 bases had no gene match. The CDR3 sequence: CATSREQGAKETQYF. The CDR3 DNA sequence: TGTGCCACCAGCAGAGAGCAGGGGGCTAAAGAGACCCAGTACTTC.

J is TRBJ1-2 and V is TRBV5-5, with 7 bases identical to TRBD1. Germline assignment: CDR1 SGHKS and CDR2 YYEKEE (reference sequence). The CDR3 is 13 residues long. With 3 bases clipped from V and 4 bases from J, the junction kept 3 bases outside the gene matches. The CDR3 region is CASSSGQSYGYTF. The DNA of the CDR3 is TGTGCCAGCAGCTCGGGACAGTCCTATGGCTACACCTTC.

The rearrangement links TRBV29-1 to TRBJ2-1, with 11 positions matching TRBD1. V lost 7 bases, J lost 6 bases, and 5 bases stayed unmatched. The CDR3 covers 13 residues. Germline assignment: CDR1 SQVTM and CDR2 ANQGSEA. The CDR3 sequence is CSALDRGLNEQFF. For the CDR3, the DNA is TGCAGCGCCCTGGACAGGGGGCTCAATGAGCAGTTCTTC.

The genes are TRBV7-8 and TRBJ1-1, with 12 bases fitting TRBD1. Unmatched junction bases numbered 11, after V lost 2 bases and J lost 7 bases. The CDR3 loop spans 17 amino acids. Looked up from germline, CDR1 is SGHVS and CDR2 is FQNEAQ. In DNA, the CDR3 is TGTGCCAGCAGCTTAAGGGGACAGGGGGCTCCTAGAGTTGAAGCTTTCTTT. Translation gives CASSLRGQGAPRVEAFF. Full variable domain (remainder filled in from reference TRBV7-8 and TRBJ1-1): GAGVSQSPRYKVAKRGQDVALRCDPISGHVSLFWYQQALGQGPEFLTYFQNEAQLDKSGLPSDRFFAERPEGSVSTLKIQRTQQEDSAVYLCASSLRGQGAPRVEAFFGQGTRLTVV.

The chain links TRBV19 to TRBJ2-2, with 7 nucleotides matching TRBD2. Germline V gene sequence: CDR1 LNHDA, CDR2 SQIVND (reference sequence). The CDR3 has 15 amino acids. V trimming: 1 base; J trimming: 5 bases; junction bases outside the gene matches: 4. CDR3 nucleotide sequence: TGTGCCAGTAGTATAGTGGAGCGGGGAACCGGGGAGCTGTTTTTT. The encoded protein is CASSIVERGTGELFF. The variable domain in full, completed from reference TRBV19 and TRBJ2-2, reads DGGITQSPKYLFRKEGQNVTLSCEQNLNHDAMYWYRQDPGQGLRLIYYSQIVNDFQKGDIAEGYSVSREKKESFPLTVTSAQKNPTAFYLCASSIVERGTGELFFGEGSRLTVL.

The V call is TRBV7-9, the J call TRBJ1-6; maybe TRBD1 (6 bases). Germline V CDR1 and CDR2: SEHNR, FQNEAQ (reference sequence). The CDR3 is 18 amino acids. V lost 1 base to trimming and J lost 4 bases, with 17 bases between them. The CDR3 protein is CASSLVDGGPGYNSPLHF. CDR3 in DNA: TGTGCCAGCAGCTTAGTAGACGGGGGGCCAGGGTATAATTCACCCCTCCACTTT.

This clone was recorded only once. This chain connects TRBV6-5 to TRBJ2-7; 8 positions match TRBD1. The CDR3 loop spans 15 amino acids. The J segment lost 6 bases and the V segment lost 0 bases, leaving 7 bases of the junction unmatched. Germline CDR1 reads MNHEY; CDR2 reads SVGAGI. The DNA of the CDR3 is TGTGCCAGCAGTTACTCGACAGGGGCCCCGCTCGAGCAGTACTTC. Amino acid sequence: CASSYSTGAPLEQYF.

V and J are TRBV6-5 and TRBJ1-3; tentative D call: TRBD1 (5 bases). Germline V gene data show CDR1 as MNHEY and CDR2 as SVGAGI. The V end was cut by 5 bases, the J end by 3 bases, with 8 bases between. The length of the CDR3 is 13 residues. In nucleotides, the CDR3 is TGTGCCAGCAGTGATGACAGTGGAAACACCATATATTTT. Protein sequence: CASSDDSGNTIYF.

The chain couples TRBV28 to TRBJ2-7, with TRBD1 as a possible D gene (5 bases). Per germline, CDR1 MDHEN and CDR2 SYDVKM. The CDR3 has 14 residues. Trimming removed 1 base at V and 5 bases at J, with 12 bases between. This CDR3 is CASSLSAPGHEQYF. In nucleotides, the CDR3 is TGTGCCAGCAGTTTATCTGCCCCAGGGCACGAGCAGTACTTC.

This chain uses TRBV11-3 with TRBJ2-3; D ambiguous. Germline CDR1 is SGHNT and CDR2 is YENEEA. V gave up 5 bases and J gave up 2 bases, with 14 bases separating them. The CDR3 has 15 residues. CDR3 nucleotides: TGTGCCAGCAGCGATGATCATACCTACACAGATACGCAGTATTTT. Amino acid sequence: CASSDDHTYTDTQYF.

The chain is built from TRBV5-4 and TRBJ1-1; maybe TRBD1 (5 bases). CDR1 is SGHNT and CDR2 is YYREEE in the germline V gene (reference sequence). The CDR3 is 16 amino acids. Between the trimmed V and J ends, which lost 2 bases and 4 bases, there was a span of 18 bases. CDR3 residues: CASSFIKGILGTEAFF. CDR3 nucleotide sequence: TGTGCCAGCAGCTTCATTAAGGGGATCCTGGGCACTGAAGCTTTCTTT.

The V gene is TRBV7-2, the J gene TRBJ1-5; D perhaps matches TRBD1 (5 bases). Germline V CDR1 and CDR2: SGHTA, FQGNSA. V lost 2 bases and J 6 bases, leaving 11 bases between the germline ends. The CDR3 contains 14 residues. The CDR3 nucleotides are TGTGCCAGCAGCTTACCCCAGGGAAGTCAGCCCCAGCATTTT. Its protein product is CASSLPQGSQPQHF.

The V call is TRBV4-3, the J call TRBJ1-3; 12 nucleotides match TRBD1. Germline CDR1 LGHNA, CDR2 YSLEER. Trimming removed 0 bases from V and 8 bases from J; junction bases left unmatched: 8. The CDR3 spans 17 residues. The chain's CDR3 is CASSQDSMGQGAYTIYF. CDR3 DNA: TGCGCCAGCAGCCAAGATTCTATGGGACAGGGGGCGTACACCATATATTTT.

CDR3 in DNA: TGTGCCAGCAGCCCGGGACAGGGAAACACTGAAGCTTTCTTT. Translated: CASSPGQGNTEAFF. The chain carries TRBV6-6 and TRBJ1-1; TRBD1 aligns across 9 bases. V lost 6 bases to trimming and J lost 2 bases; unmatched junction nucleotides: 4. Germline V lookup: CDR1 MNHNY, CDR2 SVGAGI (reference sequence). The CDR3 consists of 14 residues.